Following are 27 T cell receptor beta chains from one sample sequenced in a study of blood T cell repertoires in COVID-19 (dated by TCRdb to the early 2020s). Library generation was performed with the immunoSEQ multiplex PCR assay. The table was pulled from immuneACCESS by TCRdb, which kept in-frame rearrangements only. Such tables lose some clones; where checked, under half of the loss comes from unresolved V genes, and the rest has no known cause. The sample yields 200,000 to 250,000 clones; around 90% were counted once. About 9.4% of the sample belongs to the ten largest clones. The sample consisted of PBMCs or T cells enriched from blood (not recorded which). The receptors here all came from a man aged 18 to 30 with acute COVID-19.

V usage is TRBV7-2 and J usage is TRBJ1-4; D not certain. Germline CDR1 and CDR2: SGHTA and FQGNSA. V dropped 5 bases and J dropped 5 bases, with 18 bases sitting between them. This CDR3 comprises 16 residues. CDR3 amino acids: CASSPLRILDNEKLFF. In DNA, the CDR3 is TGTGCCAGCAGCCCACTAAGAATCCTTGACAATGAAAAACTGTTTTTT.

For the CDR3, the DNA is TGCGCCAGCAGCCTCGGGACTAGCGGGATTAACTACGAGCAGTACTTC. Protein sequence: CASSLGTSGINYEQYF. The rearrangement links TRBV5-1 to TRBJ2-7, with 13 bases aligning to TRBD2. The ends lost 4 bases at V and 3 bases at J; junction bases unmatched: 7. Looked up from germline, CDR1 is SGHRS and CDR2 is YFSETQ. The CDR3 extends over 16 amino acids.

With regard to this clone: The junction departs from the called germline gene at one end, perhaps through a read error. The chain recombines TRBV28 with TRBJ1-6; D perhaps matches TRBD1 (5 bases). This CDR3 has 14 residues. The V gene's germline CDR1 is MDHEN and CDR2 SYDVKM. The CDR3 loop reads CASTLQEYNSPLHF. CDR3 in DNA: TGTGCCAGCACTTTACAGGAATATAATTCACCCCTCCACTTT.

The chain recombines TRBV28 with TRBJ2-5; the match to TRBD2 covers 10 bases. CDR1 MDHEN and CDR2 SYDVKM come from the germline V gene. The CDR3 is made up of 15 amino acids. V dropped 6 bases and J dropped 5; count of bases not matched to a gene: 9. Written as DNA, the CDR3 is TGTGCCAGCAGACACCCAGCGGGAGGGTCGGAGACCCAGTACTTC. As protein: CASRHPAGGSETQYF.

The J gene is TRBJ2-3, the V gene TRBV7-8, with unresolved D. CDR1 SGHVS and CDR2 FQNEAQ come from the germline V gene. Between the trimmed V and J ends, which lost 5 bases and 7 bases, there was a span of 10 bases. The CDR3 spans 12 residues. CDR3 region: CASSPGSNTQYF. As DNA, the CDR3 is TGTGCCAGCAGCCCCGGTTCGAATACGCAGTATTTT.

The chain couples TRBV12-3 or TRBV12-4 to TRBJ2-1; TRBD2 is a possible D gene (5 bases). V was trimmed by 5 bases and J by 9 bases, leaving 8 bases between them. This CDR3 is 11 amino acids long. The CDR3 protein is CASSISGEQFF. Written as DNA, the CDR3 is TGTGCCAGCAGTATCAGCGGTGAGCAGTTCTTC.

CDR3 residues: CASSLGGIGTGDSDTEAFF. Written as DNA, the CDR3 is TGTGCCAGCAGCTTAGGTGGGATTGGGACAGGGGATTCGGACACTGAAGCTTTCTTT. The chain is built from TRBV11-3 and TRBJ1-1; 10 bases match TRBD1. The ends lost 1 base at V and 3 bases at J; junction bases unmatched: 14. Germline values: CDR1 SGHNT, CDR2 YENEEA. The length of the CDR3 is 19 residues.

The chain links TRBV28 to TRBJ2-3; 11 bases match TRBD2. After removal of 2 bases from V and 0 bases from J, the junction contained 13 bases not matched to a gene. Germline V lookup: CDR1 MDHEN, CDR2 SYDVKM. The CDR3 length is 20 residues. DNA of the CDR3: TGTGCCAGCAGTTTAGCGGGACTAGCGGTAGTGTTCCCTAGCACAGATACGCAGTATTTT. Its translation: CASSLAGLAVVFPSTDTQYF.

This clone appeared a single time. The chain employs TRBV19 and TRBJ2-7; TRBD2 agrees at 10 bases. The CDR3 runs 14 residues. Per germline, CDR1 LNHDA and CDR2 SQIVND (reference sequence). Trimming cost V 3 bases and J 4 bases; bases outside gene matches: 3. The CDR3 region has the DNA TGTGCCAGTAGTATGGCTAGCGGGAGTTACGAGCAGTACTTC. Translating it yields CASSMASGSYEQYF.

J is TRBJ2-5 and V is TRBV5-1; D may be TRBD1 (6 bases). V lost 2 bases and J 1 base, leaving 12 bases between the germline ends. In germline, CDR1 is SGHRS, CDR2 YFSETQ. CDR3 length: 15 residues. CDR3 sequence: CASSFQGQAQETQYF. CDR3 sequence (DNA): TGCGCCAGCAGCTTCCAGGGGCAGGCCCAAGAGACCCAGTACTTC.

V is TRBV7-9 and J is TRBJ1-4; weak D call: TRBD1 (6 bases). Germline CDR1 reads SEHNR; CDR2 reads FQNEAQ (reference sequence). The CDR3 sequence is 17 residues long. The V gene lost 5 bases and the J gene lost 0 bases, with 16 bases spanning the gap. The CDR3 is CASSGWGQATTNEKLFF. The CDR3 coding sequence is TGTGCCAGCAGCGGATGGGGACAAGCAACAACTAATGAAAAACTGTTTTTT.

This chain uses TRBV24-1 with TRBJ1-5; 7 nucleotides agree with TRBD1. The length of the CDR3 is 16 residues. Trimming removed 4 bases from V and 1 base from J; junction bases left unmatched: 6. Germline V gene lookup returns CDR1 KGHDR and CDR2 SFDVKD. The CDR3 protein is CATSDATGVSNQPQHF. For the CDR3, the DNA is TGTGCCACCAGTGACGCTACAGGGGTCAGCAATCAGCCCCAGCATTTT.

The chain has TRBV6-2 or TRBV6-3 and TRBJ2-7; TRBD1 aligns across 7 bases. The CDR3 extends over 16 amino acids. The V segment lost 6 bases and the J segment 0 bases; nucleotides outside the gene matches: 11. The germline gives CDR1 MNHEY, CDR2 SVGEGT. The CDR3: CASSPGGQLGSYEQYF. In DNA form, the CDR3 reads TGTGCCAGCAGCCCTGGGGGACAGCTTGGCTCCTACGAGCAGTACTTC.

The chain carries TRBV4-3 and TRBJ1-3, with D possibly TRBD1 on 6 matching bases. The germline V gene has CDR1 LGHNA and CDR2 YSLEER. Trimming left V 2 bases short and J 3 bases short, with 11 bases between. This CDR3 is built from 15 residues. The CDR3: CASSQKGGDGNTIYF. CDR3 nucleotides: TGCGCCAGCAGCCAAAAAGGGGGAGATGGAAACACCATATATTTT.

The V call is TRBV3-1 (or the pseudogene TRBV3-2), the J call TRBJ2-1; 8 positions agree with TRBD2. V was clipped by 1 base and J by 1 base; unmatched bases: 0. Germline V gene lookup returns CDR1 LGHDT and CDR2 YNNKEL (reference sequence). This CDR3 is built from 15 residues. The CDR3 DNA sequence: TGTGCCAGCAGCCAAGCTAGCGGGTCCTACAATGAGCAGTTCTTC. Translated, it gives CASSQASGSYNEQFF.

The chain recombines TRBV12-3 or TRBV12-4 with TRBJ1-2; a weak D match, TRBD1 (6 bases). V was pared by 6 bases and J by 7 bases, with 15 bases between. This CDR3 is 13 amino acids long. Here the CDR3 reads CASSLGGQPGYTF. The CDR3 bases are TGTGCCAGCAGCCTAGGGGGACAACCTGGCTACACCTTC.

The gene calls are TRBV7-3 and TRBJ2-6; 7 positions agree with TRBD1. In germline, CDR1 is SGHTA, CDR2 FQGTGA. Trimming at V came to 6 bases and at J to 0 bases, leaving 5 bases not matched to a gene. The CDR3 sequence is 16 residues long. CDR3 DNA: TGTGCCAGCAGGATACAGGGGACCTCTGGGGCCAACGTCCTGACTTTC. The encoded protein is CASRIQGTSGANVLTF. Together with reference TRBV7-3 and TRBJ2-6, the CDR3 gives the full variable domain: GAGVSQTPSNKVTEKGKYVELRCDPISGHTALYWYRQSLGQGPEFLIYFQGTGAADDSGLPNDRFFAVRPEGSVSTLKIQRTERGDSAVYLCASRIQGTSGANVLTFGAGSRLTVL.

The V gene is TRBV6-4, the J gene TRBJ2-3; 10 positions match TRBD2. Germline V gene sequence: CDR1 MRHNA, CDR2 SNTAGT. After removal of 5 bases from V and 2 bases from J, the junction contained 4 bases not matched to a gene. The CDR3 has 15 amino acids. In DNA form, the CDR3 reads TGTGCCAGCAGTCCCACTAGCGGGAACACAGATACGCAGTATTTT. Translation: CASSPTSGNTDTQYF.

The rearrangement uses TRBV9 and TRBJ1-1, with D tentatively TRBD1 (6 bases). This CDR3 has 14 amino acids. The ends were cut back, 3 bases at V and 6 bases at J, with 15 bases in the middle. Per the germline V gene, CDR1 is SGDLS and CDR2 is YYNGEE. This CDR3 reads CASSAAGGAAEAFF. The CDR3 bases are TGTGCCAGCAGCGCCGCCGGGGGGGCGGCTGAAGCTTTCTTT. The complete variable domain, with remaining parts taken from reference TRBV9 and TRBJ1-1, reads DSGVTQTPKHLITATGQRVTLRCSPRSGDLSVYWYQQSLDQGLQFLIQYYNGEERAKGNILERFSAQQFPDLHSELNLSSLELGDSALYFCASSAAGGAAEAFFGQGTRLTVV.

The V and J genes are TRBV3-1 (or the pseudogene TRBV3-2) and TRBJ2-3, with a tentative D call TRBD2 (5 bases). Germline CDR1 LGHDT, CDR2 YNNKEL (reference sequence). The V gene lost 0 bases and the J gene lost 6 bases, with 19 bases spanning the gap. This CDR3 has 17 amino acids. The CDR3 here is CASSQEFGLAHRDTQYF. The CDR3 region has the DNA TGTGCCAGCAGCCAAGAATTTGGGCTAGCCCATAGGGATACGCAGTATTTT.

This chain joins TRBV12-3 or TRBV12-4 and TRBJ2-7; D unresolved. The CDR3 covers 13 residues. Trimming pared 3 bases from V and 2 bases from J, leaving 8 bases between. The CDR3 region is CASSFSSPYEQYF. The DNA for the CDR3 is TGTGCCAGCAGTTTCTCCAGTCCCTACGAGCAGTACTTC.

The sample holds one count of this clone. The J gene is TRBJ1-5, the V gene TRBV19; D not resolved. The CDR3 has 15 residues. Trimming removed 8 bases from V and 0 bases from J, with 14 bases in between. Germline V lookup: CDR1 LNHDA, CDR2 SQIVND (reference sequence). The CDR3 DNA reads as TGTGCCAGTGGAACGACGGGGTATAGCAATCAGCCCCAGCATTTT. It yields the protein CASGTTGYSNQPQHF.

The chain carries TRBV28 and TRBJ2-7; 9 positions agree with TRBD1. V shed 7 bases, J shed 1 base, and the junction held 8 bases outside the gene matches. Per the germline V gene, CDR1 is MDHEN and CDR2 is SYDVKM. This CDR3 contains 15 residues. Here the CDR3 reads CASNPTGGFSYEQYF. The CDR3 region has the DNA TGTGCCAGCAACCCAACAGGGGGCTTTTCCTACGAGCAGTACTTC.

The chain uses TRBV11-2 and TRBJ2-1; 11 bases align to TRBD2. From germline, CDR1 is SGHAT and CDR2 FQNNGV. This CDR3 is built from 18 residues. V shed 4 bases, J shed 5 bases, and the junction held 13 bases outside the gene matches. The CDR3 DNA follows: TGTGCCAGCAGCTCCAGGGGGGGTAGCGGGAGGGTCCACAATGAGCAGTTCTTC. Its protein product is CASSSRGGSGRVHNEQFF.

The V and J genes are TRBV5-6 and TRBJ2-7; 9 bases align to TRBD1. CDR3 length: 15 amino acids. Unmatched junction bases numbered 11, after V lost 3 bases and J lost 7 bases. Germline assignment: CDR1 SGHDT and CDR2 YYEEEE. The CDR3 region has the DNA TGTGCCAGCAGCTGGGGCCGGGACAGGGCGGGAGAGCAGTACTTC. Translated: CASSWGRDRAGEQYF.

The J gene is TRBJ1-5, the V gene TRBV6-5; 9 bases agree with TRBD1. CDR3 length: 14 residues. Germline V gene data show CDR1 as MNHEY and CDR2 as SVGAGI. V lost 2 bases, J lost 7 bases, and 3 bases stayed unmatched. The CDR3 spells CASSYGQGNQPQHF. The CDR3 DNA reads TGTGCCAGCAGTTACGGACAGGGGAACCAGCCCCAGCATTTT.

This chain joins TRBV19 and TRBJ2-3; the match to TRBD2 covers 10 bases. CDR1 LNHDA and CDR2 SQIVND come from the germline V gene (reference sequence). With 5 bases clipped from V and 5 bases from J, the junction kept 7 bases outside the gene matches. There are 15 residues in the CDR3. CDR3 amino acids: CASSPQREGGDTQYF. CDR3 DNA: TGTGCCAGTAGTCCCCAGCGGGAGGGGGGAGATACGCAGTATTTT.